A single sample is the source of the 2 T cell receptor beta chains below, sequenced in a study of shared clonotypes between healthy human individuals. This table comes from immunoSEQ multiplex PCR, and its TCRdb copy is limited to in-frame clones, with some not included. The sample holds a few million clones, around 94% seen once. The sample was naive CD4+ T cells sorted from blood. The subset denotes: CD45RA+ positively selected. These TCRs come from a man aged 18 to 29 in good health.

The CDR3 nucleotides are TGTGCCAGCAGCTTTCCGACCGGGACAGGTGGCTACACCTTC. As protein: CASSFPTGTGGYTF. The V gene is TRBV7-9, the J gene TRBJ1-2; 8 nucleotides match TRBD1. This CDR3 is 14 amino acids long. Germline V gives CDR1 SEHNR, CDR2 FQNEAQ (reference sequence). V dropped 3 bases and J dropped 7; count of bases not matched to a gene: 7. Together with reference TRBV7-9 and TRBJ1-2, the CDR3 gives the full variable domain: DTGVSQNPRHKITKRGQNVTFRCDPISEHNRLYWYRQTLGQGPEFLTYFQNEAQLEKSRLLSDRFSAERPKGSFSTLEIQRTEQGDSAMYLCASSFPTGTGGYTFGSGTRLTVV.

The chain recombines TRBV27 with TRBJ2-7, with 13 bases matching TRBD2. Germline loops: CDR1 MNHEY, CDR2 SMNVEV (reference sequence). The CDR3 contains 16 residues. V lost 8 bases to trimming and J lost 5 bases; unmatched junction nucleotides: 12. CDR3 bases: TGTGCCAGCTCCAGACAAGGGACTAGCGGGATCCACGAGCAGTACTTC. This encodes CASSRQGTSGIHEQYF.